This T cell receptor (beta chain) originates from a study of radiation and T cells in renal cell carcinoma. In the study overall: Nephrectomy followed 15 Gy stereotactic body radiation by 4 weeks.

Concerning this clone itself: Antigen specificity is unknown.

The sample's time point: baseline pretreatment blood. Sample treatment: 15 Gy SBRT to primary tumor, nephrectomy 4 weeks later. Clear cell pathology was present in this patient's renal cell carcinoma. Libraries were prepared by immunoSEQ multiplex PCR; TCRdb keeps only in-frame clonotypes and omits some of them. Of approximately 120,000 clones in the sample, around 80% were seen once. Regarding the study as a whole: Top tumor clonotypes rose in blood 2 weeks post-radiation, then contracted. Baseline intratumoral clonotype presence is unknown without pretreatment biopsies.

The sequence was collected from a woman aged 55 to 70 with renal cell carcinoma. The sequencing used blood, collected from a patient whose treatment included radiotherapy and nephrectomy.

The CDR3 reads CASSLETGPYGYTF. CDR3 coding DNA: TGTGCCAGCAGCTTAGAAACCGGGCCCTATGGCTACACCTTC. The J gene is TRBJ1-2, the V gene TRBV7-9, with D hard to call. Trimming took 1 base from V and 4 from J, leaving 10 bases between them. Per germline, CDR1 SEHNR and CDR2 FQNEAQ (reference sequence). The CDR3 is 14 amino acids.